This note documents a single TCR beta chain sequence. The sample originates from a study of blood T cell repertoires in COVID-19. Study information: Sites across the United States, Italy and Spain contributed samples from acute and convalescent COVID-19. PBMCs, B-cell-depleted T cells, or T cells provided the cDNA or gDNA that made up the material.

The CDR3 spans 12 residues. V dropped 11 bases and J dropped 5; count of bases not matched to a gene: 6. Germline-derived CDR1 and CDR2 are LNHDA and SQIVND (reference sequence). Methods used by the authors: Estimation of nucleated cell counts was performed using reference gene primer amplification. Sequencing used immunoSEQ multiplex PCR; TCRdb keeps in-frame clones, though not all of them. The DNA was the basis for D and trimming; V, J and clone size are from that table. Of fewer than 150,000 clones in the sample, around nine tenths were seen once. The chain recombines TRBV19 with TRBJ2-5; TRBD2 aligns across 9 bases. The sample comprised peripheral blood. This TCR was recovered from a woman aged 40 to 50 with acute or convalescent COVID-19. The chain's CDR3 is CAVSAGGETQYF. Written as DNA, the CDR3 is TGTGCCGTCAGTGCGGGAGGGGAGACCCAGTACTTC.